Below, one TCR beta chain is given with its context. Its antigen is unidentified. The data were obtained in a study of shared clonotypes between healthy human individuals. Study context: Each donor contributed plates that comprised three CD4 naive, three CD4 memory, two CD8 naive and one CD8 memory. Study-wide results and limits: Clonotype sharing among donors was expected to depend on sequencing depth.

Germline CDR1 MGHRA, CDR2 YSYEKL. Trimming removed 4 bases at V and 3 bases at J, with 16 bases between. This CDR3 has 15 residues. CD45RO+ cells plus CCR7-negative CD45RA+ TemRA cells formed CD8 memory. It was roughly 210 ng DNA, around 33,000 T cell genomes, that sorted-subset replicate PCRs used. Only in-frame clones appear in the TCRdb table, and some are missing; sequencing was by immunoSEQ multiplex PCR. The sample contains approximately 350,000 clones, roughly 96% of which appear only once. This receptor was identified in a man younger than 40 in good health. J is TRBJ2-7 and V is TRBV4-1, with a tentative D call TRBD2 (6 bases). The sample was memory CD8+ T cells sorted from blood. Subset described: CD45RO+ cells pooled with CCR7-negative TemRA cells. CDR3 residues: CASSLSTGDHYEQYF. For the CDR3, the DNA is TGCGCCAGCAGCCTGTCCACGGGGGATCACTACGAGCAGTACTTC.